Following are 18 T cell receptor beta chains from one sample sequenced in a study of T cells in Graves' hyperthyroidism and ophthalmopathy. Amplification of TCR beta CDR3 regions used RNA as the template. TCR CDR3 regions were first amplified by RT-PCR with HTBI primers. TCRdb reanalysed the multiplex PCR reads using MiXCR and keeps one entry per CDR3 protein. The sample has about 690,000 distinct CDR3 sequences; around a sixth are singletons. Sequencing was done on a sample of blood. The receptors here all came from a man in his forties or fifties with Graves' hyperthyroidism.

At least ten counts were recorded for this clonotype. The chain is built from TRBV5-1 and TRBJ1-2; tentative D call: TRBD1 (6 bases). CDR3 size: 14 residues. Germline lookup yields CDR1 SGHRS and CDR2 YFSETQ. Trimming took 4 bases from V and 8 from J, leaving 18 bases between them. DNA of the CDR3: TGCGCCAGCAGCCTCCAACAGGGTCTCACGGGCTACACCTTC. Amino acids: CASSLQQGLTGYTF.

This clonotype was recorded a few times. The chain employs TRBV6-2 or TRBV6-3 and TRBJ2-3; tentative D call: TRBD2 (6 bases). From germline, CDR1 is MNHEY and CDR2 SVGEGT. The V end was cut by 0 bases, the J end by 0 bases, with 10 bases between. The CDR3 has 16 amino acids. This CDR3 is CASSYSPSASTDTQYF. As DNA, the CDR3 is TGTGCCAGCAGTTACTCTCCTAGCGCTAGCACAGATACGCAGTATTTT.

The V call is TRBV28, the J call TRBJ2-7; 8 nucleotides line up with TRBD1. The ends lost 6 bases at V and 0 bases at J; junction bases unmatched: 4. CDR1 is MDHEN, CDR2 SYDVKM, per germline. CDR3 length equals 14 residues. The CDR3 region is CASSRQGISYEQYF. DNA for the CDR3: TGTGCCAGCAGCCGACAGGGGATCTCCTACGAGCAGTACTTC. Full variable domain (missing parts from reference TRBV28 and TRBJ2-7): DVKVTQSSRYLVKRTGEKVFLECVQDMDHENMFWYRQDPGLGLRLIYFSYDVKMKEKGDIPEGYSVSREKKERFSLILESASTNQTSMYLCASSRQGISYEQYFGPGTRLTVT.

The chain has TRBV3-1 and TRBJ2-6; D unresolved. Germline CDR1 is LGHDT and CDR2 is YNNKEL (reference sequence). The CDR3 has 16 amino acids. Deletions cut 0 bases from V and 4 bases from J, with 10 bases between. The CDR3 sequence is CASSQDSGTGANVLTF. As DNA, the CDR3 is TGTGCCAGCAGCCAAGATTCGGGTACCGGGGCCAACGTCCTGACTTTC.

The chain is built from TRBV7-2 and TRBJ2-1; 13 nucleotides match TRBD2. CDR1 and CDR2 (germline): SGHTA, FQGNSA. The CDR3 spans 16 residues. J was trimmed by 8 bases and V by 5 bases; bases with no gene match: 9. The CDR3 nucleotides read TGTGCCAGCAGCCTGGCCGGACTAGCGGGAGAATATGAGCAGTTCTTC. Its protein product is CASSLAGLAGEYEQFF.

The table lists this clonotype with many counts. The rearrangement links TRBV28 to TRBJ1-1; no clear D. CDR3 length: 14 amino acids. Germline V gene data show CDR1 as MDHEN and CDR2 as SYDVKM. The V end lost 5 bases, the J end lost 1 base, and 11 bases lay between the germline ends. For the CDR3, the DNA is TGTGCCAGCAGTCCCCCCGGTAAGAACACTGAAGCTTTCTTT. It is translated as CASSPPGKNTEAFF.

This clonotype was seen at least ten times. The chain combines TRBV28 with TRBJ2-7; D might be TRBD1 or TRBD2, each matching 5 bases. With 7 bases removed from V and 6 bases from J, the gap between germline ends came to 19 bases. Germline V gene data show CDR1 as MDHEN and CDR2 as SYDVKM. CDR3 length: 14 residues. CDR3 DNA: TGTGCCAGCACCCTTTCCAGGGACCTCCCCGAGCAGTACTTC. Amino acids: CASTLSRDLPEQYF.

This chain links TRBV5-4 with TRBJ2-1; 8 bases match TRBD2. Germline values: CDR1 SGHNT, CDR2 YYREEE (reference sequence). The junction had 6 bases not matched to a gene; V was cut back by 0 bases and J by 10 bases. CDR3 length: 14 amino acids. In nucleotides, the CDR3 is TGTGCCAGCAGCTTGGCGGGGGGGGCATGGGAGCAGTTCTTC. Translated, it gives CASSLAGGAWEQFF.

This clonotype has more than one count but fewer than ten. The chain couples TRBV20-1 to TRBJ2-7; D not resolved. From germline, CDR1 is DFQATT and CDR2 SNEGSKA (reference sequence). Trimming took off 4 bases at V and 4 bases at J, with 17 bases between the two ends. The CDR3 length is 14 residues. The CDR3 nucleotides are TGCAGTGCTAAGAGGACGACCCTCTCTTACGAGCAGTACTTC. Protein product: CSAKRTTLSYEQYF.

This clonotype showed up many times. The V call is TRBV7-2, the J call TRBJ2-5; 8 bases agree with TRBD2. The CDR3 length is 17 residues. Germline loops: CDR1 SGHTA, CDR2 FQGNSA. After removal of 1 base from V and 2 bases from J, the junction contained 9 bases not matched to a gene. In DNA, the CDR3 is TGTGCCAGCAGCTTAGTAACTAGCGGCTTCACGCAAGAGACCCAGTACTTC. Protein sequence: CASSLVTSGFTQETQYF.

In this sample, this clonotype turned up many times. CDR3 DNA: TGTGCCAGCAGCTTACACGGCGGGAGTTCCTACGAGCAGTACTTC. Translation gives CASSLHGGSSYEQYF. This rearrangement joins TRBV7-2 to TRBJ2-7; the match to TRBD2 covers 7 bases. The V and J ends lost 2 bases and 1 base, in that order; junction bases with no gene match: 5. In germline, CDR1 is SGHTA, CDR2 FQGNSA. The CDR3 length is 15 residues.

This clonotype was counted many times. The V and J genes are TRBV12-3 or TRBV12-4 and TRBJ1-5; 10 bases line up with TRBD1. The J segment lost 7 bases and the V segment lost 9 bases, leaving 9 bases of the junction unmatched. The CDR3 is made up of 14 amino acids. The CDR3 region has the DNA TGTGCCAGTAAGGGACAGGGGTTAGGACAGCCCCAGCATTTT. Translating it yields CASKGQGLGQPQHF.

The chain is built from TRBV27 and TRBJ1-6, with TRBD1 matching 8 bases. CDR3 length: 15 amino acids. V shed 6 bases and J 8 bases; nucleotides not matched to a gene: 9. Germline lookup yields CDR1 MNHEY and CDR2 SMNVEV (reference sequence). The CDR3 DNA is TGTGCCAGCAGCGTAGGATCGGACAGGGATTCACCCCTCCACTTT. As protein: CASSVGSDRDSPLHF.

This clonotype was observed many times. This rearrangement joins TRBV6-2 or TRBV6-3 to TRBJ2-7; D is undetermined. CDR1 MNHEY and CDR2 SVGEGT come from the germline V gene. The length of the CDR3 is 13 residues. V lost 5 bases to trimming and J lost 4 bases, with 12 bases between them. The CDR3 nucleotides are TGTGCCAGCAGTCCCCCCGAGCCTTACGAGCAGTACTTC. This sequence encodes CASSPPEPYEQYF.

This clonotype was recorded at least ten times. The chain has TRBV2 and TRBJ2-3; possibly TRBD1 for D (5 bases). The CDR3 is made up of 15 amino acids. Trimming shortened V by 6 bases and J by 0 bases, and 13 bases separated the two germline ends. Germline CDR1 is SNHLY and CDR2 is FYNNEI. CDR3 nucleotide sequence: TGTGCCAGCAGCTTAGGGGCTGCTAGCACAGATACGCAGTATTTT. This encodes CASSLGAASTDTQYF.

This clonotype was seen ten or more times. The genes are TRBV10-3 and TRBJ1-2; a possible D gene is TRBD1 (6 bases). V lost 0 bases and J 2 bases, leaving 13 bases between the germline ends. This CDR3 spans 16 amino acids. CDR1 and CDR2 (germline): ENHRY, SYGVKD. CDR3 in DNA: TGTGCCATCAGTGAGTCGATTGACAGGAGGAACTATGGCTACACCTTC. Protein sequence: CAISESIDRRNYGYTF.

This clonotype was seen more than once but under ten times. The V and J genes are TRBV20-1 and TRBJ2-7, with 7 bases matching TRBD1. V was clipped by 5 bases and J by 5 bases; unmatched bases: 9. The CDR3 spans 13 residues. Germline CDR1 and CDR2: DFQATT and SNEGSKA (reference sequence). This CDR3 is CSADQGVRDEQYF. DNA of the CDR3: TGCAGTGCTGATCAGGGGGTACGGGACGAGCAGTACTTC.

CDR3 amino acids: CSALGLAGSEQYF. The CDR3 DNA reads as TGCAGTGCACTGGGACTAGCGGGAAGCGAGCAGTACTTC. The chain is built from TRBV20-1 and TRBJ2-7; 13 bases line up with TRBD2. Germline trimming cut 6 bases from V and 6 bases from J; bases unmatched to any gene: 5. The CDR3 spans 13 residues. Germline CDR1 DFQATT, CDR2 SNEGSKA (reference sequence).